The rows below give T cell receptor beta chains drawn from one sample of a study of OX40 agonist ivuxolimab in advanced cancers. Some clones are missing from TCRdb's copy, which holds only in-frame ones; the method was immunoSEQ multiplex PCR. This sample has under 20,000 clones, with roughly 60% found just once. The sequencing used CD4+ or CD8+ T cells sorted from blood, collected in a trial of the OX40 agonist ivuxolimab. These receptors were obtained from an adult with an advanced solid tumor such as melanoma, head and neck, liver or kidney cancer. Both conserved end residues are part of each CDR3. Each record gives: D gene, J gene, clone size, V gene, CDR3 length, CDR3 protein, CDR3 DNA. D genes are given only for firm matches. Clone size, where shown, is once, few, many, or a class for clones that have expanded.

D gene: NA; J gene: TRBJ2-5; clone size: once; V gene: TRBV19; CDR3 length: 14; CDR3 protein: CASADGGAAETQYF; CDR3 DNA: TGTGCCAGTGCGGACGGAGGGGCGGCAGAGACCCAGTACTTC
D gene: NA; J gene: TRBJ2-1; clone size: NA; V gene: TRBV7-9; CDR3 length: 13; CDR3 protein: CASSTDGYNEQFF; CDR3 DNA: TGTGCCAGCAGCACAGACGGCTACAATGAGCAGTTCTTC
D gene: NA; J gene: TRBJ1-2; clone size: NA; V gene: TRBV7-9; CDR3 length: 14; CDR3 protein: CASSLEDISYGYTF; CDR3 DNA: TGTGCCAGCAGCTTAGAAGACATAAGCTATGGCTACACCTTC
D gene: TRBD2; J gene: TRBJ2-7; clone size: NA; V gene: TRBV9; CDR3 length: 14; CDR3 protein: CASSPGTSGYEQYF; CDR3 DNA: TGTGCCAGCAGCCCCGGGACTAGCGGCTACGAGCAGTACTTC
D gene: NA; J gene: TRBJ2-7; clone size: NA; V gene: TRBV6-6; CDR3 length: 14; CDR3 protein: CASRPRESSYEQYF; CDR3 DNA: TGTGCCAGCAGGCCCAGGGAAAGCTCCTACGAGCAGTACTTC
D gene: TRBD1; J gene: TRBJ1-1; clone size: NA; V gene: TRBV4-1; CDR3 length: 17; CDR3 protein: CASSPSGTGGGNTEAFF; CDR3 DNA: TGCGCCAGCAGCCCCTCCGGGACAGGGGGTGGGAACACTGAAGCTTTCTTT
D gene: NA; J gene: TRBJ1-2; clone size: medium-sized; V gene: TRBV19; CDR3 length: 17; CDR3 protein: CASSPGGSPGINYGYTF; CDR3 DNA: TGTGCCAGTAGTCCCGGCGGCAGTCCCGGAATAAACTATGGCTACACCTTC
D gene: TRBD2; J gene: TRBJ2-7; clone size: few; V gene: TRBV7-7; CDR3 length: 14; CDR3 protein: CASSHGTRGHEQYF; CDR3 DNA: TGTGCCAGCAGCCACGGGACTAGGGGCCACGAGCAGTACTTC
D gene: NA; J gene: TRBJ2-7; clone size: NA; V gene: TRBV15; CDR3 length: 14; CDR3 protein: CATSRETNYYEQYF; CDR3 DNA: TGTGCCACCAGCAGAGAAACCAACTACTACGAGCAGTACTTC
D gene: TRBD2; J gene: TRBJ2-3; clone size: few; V gene: TRBV10-1; CDR3 length: 14; CDR3 protein: CASSATSGGASQYF; CDR3 DNA: TGCGCCAGCAGCGCGACTAGCGGGGGGGCATCGCAGTATTTT
D gene: NA; J gene: TRBJ2-7; clone size: few; V gene: TRBV2; CDR3 length: 16; CDR3 protein: CASRGREGGSSYEQYF; CDR3 DNA: TGTGCCAGCAGAGGCCGAGAGGGGGGCAGCTCCTACGAGCAGTACTTC
D gene: NA; J gene: TRBJ1-4; clone size: NA; V gene: TRBV4-1; CDR3 length: 12; CDR3 protein: CASSPEGEKLFF; CDR3 DNA: TGCGCCAGCAGCCCAGAAGGGGAAAAACTGTTTTTT
D gene: NA; J gene: TRBJ2-7; clone size: medium-sized; V gene: TRBV4-1; CDR3 length: 15; CDR3 protein: CASSRAAGTGREQYF; CDR3 DNA: TGCGCCAGCAGCCGGGCAGCCGGTACAGGTAGGGAGCAGTACTTC
D gene: TRBD1; J gene: TRBJ2-7; clone size: NA; V gene: TRBV29-1; CDR3 length: 12; CDR3 protein: CSCGTGTYEQYF; CDR3 DNA: TGCAGCTGCGGGACAGGGACCTACGAGCAGTACTTC
D gene: NA; J gene: TRBJ2-7; clone size: NA; V gene: TRBV27; CDR3 length: 12; CDR3 protein: CASRGNSYEQYF; CDR3 DNA: TGTGCCAGCAGGGGAAACTCCTACGAGCAGTACTTC
D gene: NA; J gene: TRBJ1-4; clone size: once; V gene: TRBV7-9; CDR3 length: 12; CDR3 protein: CASSLSGGDLFF; CDR3 DNA: TGTGCCAGCAGTCTCTCGGGGGGTGACCTGTTTTTT
D gene: TRBD1; J gene: TRBJ1-1; clone size: NA; V gene: TRBV5-4; CDR3 length: 14; CDR3 protein: CASSSTGGYTEAFF; CDR3 DNA: TGTGCCAGCTCCTCAACAGGGGGGTACACTGAAGCTTTCTTT
D gene: TRBD2; J gene: TRBJ2-3; clone size: few; V gene: TRBV9; CDR3 length: 15; CDR3 protein: CASSVGAGGLYTQYF; CDR3 DNA: TGTGCCAGCAGCGTAGGGGCGGGGGGCTTGTATACGCAGTATTTT
D gene: TRBD2; J gene: TRBJ2-3; clone size: NA; V gene: TRBV6-4; CDR3 length: 14; CDR3 protein: CASSDRGGTDTQYF; CDR3 DNA: TGTGCCAGCAGTGACCGGGGGGGAACAGATACGCAGTATTTT
D gene: TRBD1; J gene: TRBJ2-3; clone size: NA; V gene: TRBV5-6; CDR3 length: 14; CDR3 protein: CASSLLQGPDTQYF; CDR3 DNA: TGTGCCAGCAGCTTGCTACAGGGGCCAGATACGCAGTATTTT
D gene: TRBD2; J gene: TRBJ2-1; clone size: NA; V gene: TRBV6-1; CDR3 length: 17; CDR3 protein: CASSERTSGGSNDEQFF; CDR3 DNA: TGTGCCAGCAGTGAAAGGACTAGCGGGGGTAGTAACGATGAGCAGTTCTTC
D gene: NA; J gene: TRBJ2-1; clone size: NA; V gene: TRBV7-8; CDR3 length: 16; CDR3 protein: CASSLEGVGTQNEQFF; CDR3 DNA: TGTGCCAGCAGCTTAGAGGGGGTAGGGACACAAAATGAGCAGTTCTTC
D gene: TRBD2; J gene: TRBJ2-1; clone size: NA; V gene: TRBV9; CDR3 length: 15; CDR3 protein: CASSVTRGVYNEQFF; CDR3 DNA: TGTGCCAGCAGCGTAACTCGGGGGGTGTACAATGAGCAGTTCTTC
D gene: NA; J gene: TRBJ2-2; clone size: few; V gene: TRBV19; CDR3 length: 12; CDR3 protein: CASSIDTGELFF; CDR3 DNA: TGTGCCAGTAGTATAGACACCGGGGAGCTGTTTTTT
D gene: TRBD2; J gene: TRBJ2-1; clone size: few; V gene: TRBV7-3; CDR3 length: 15; CDR3 protein: CASSHIAGTYNEQFF; CDR3 DNA: TGTGCCAGCAGCCATATAGCGGGGACCTACAATGAGCAGTTCTTC
D gene: NA; J gene: TRBJ2-7; clone size: few; V gene: TRBV28; CDR3 length: 12; CDR3 protein: CASSLSSYEQYF; CDR3 DNA: TGTGCCAGCAGCCTCAGCTCCTACGAGCAGTACTTC
D gene: NA; J gene: TRBJ2-3; clone size: few; V gene: TRBV21-1; CDR3 length: 16; CDR3 protein: CASSKLFGRSTDTQYF; CDR3 DNA: TGTGCCAGCAGCAAACTATTCGGACGCTCCACAGATACGCAGTATTTT
D gene: NA; J gene: TRBJ1-5; clone size: NA; V gene: TRBV30; CDR3 length: 13; CDR3 protein: CAWSPTLDTPQHF; CDR3 DNA: TGTGCCTGGAGCCCGACCCTGGATACGCCCCAGCATTTT
D gene: TRBD2; J gene: TRBJ2-3; clone size: NA; V gene: TRBV5-4; CDR3 length: 15; CDR3 protein: CASSFRGGAQDTQYF; CDR3 DNA: TGTGCCAGCAGCTTTCGCGGGGGGGCCCAAGATACGCAGTATTTT
D gene: TRBD1; J gene: TRBJ2-7; clone size: NA; V gene: TRBV11-2; CDR3 length: 18; CDR3 protein: CASSFHLETGTGGVEQYF; CDR3 DNA: TGTGCCAGCAGCTTCCACCTTGAGACCGGGACAGGGGGCGTCGAGCAGTACTTC
D gene: NA; J gene: TRBJ2-7; clone size: NA; V gene: TRBV7-9; CDR3 length: 14; CDR3 protein: CASSLVPNPYEQYF; CDR3 DNA: TGTGCCAGCAGCTTAGTTCCAAATCCCTACGAGCAGTACTTC
D gene: NA; J gene: TRBJ1-5; clone size: few; V gene: TRBV11-2; CDR3 length: 15; CDR3 protein: CASSPALDSNQPQHF; CDR3 DNA: TGTGCCAGCAGCCCGGCCTTGGACAGCAATCAGCCCCAGCATTTT
D gene: NA; J gene: TRBJ2-7; clone size: NA; V gene: TRBV4-2; CDR3 length: 16; CDR3 protein: CASSKAAGSSSYEQYF; CDR3 DNA: TGTGCCAGCAGTAAAGCAGCAGGGTCTAGCTCCTACGAGCAGTACTTC
D gene: TRBD1; J gene: TRBJ1-5; clone size: medium-sized; V gene: TRBV23-1; CDR3 length: 16; CDR3 protein: CASSQPYRGGSRPQHF; CDR3 DNA: TGCGCCAGCAGTCAACCATACAGGGGAGGGAGCCGGCCCCAGCATTTT
D gene: NA; J gene: TRBJ1-5; clone size: NA; V gene: TRBV28; CDR3 length: 14; CDR3 protein: CASNRGSTLQPQHF; CDR3 DNA: TGTGCCAGCAATAGAGGGTCCACACTTCAGCCCCAGCATTTT
D gene: NA; J gene: TRBJ2-1; clone size: NA; V gene: TRBV27; CDR3 length: 16; CDR3 protein: CASSQEGGVLNNEQFF; CDR3 DNA: TGTGCCAGCAGTCAAGAGGGGGGGGTTCTTAACAATGAGCAGTTCTTC
D gene: TRBD1; J gene: TRBJ1-6; clone size: NA; V gene: TRBV6-5; CDR3 length: 14; CDR3 protein: CATTTGEVGSPLHF; CDR3 DNA: TGTGCCACTACGACAGGGGAGGTTGGTTCACCCCTCCACTTT
D gene: TRBD1; J gene: TRBJ1-3; clone size: few; V gene: TRBV6-1; CDR3 length: 15; CDR3 protein: CASTLQGALGNTIYF; CDR3 DNA: TGTGCCAGCACCTTACAGGGGGCGCTTGGAAACACCATATATTTT
D gene: NA; J gene: TRBJ1-4; clone size: medium-sized; V gene: TRBV4-3; CDR3 length: 15; CDR3 protein: CASSQDMAGDEKLFF; CDR3 DNA: TGCGCCAGCAGCCAAGATATGGCAGGGGATGAAAAACTGTTTTTT
D gene: TRBD2; J gene: TRBJ2-3; clone size: few; V gene: TRBV4-1; CDR3 length: 17; CDR3 protein: CASSQDGGGGVTDTQYF; CDR3 DNA: TGCGCCAGCAGCCAAGATGGCGGGGGGGGCGTCACAGATACGCAGTATTTT
D gene: TRBD1; J gene: TRBJ2-7; clone size: NA; V gene: TRBV9; CDR3 length: 14; CDR3 protein: CASSVGDRALEQYF; CDR3 DNA: TGTGCCAGCAGCGTAGGAGACAGGGCTTTAGAGCAGTACTTC
D gene: TRBD1; J gene: TRBJ2-7; clone size: NA; V gene: TRBV4-1; CDR3 length: 16; CDR3 protein: CASSPIYPGQSYEQYF; CDR3 DNA: TGCGCCAGCAGCCCGATCTACCCGGGACAGTCCTACGAGCAGTACTTC